One sample yielded the 16 T cell receptor beta chains listed below, sequenced in a study of vaccination effects on CD4 cells after COVID-19. Their antigens remain unidentified. Using immunoSEQ multiplex PCR, the repertoire was profiled, and TCRdb retains in-frame clones only, with some absent. The sample records some 28,000 clones, around 72% being singletons. Antigen-specific CD4+ T cell clonotypes were called by their expansion after viral peptide-pool culture in ViraFEST. Once cultured for nine to ten days, the cells underwent separation to obtain CD4+ T cells. No vaccinee had earlier SARS-CoV-2 infection, and nucleocapsid antibodies were negative. The source material was CD4+ T cells from PBMCs cultured with SARS-CoV-2 spike peptides, sampled before COVID-19 vaccination. All receptors derive from a human donor who received a COVID-19 vaccine.

The CDR3 DNA follows: TGTGCCTGGCGCGCGAACAGGGGGAGCTCCTACGAGCAGTACTTC. Protein: CAWRANRGSSYEQYF. The chain carries TRBV30 and TRBJ2-7; 8 bases match TRBD1. With 5 bases clipped from V and 0 bases from J, the junction kept 9 bases outside the gene matches. CDR3 length: 15 amino acids. Germline CDR1 reads GTSNPN; CDR2 reads SVGIG (reference sequence).

This clone was observed a handful of times. V gene TRBV4-1 combines with J gene TRBJ1-2; TRBD1 is a possible D gene (6 bases). This CDR3 region has 14 residues. Trimming stripped 4 bases from V and 8 bases from J, with 17 bases between. CDR1 and CDR2 from the germline V gene are MGHRA and YSYEKL. The CDR3 here is CASSRTTGSDGYTF. In nucleotides, the CDR3 is TGCGCCAGCAGCCGCACTACAGGGTCTGACGGCTACACCTTC.

This CDR3 is CASSPLASYEQYF. The DNA for the CDR3 is TGTGCCAGCAGCCCCCTGGCCTCCTACGAGCAGTACTTC. J is TRBJ2-7 and V is TRBV4-2; no reliable D call. The CDR3 contains 13 residues. Germline V lookup: CDR1 LGHNA, CDR2 YNFKEQ. V gave up 4 bases and J gave up 0 bases, with 7 bases separating them.

Only a few counts were recorded for this clone. This chain links TRBV2 with TRBJ1-2; tentative D call: TRBD1 (5 bases). Per the germline V gene, CDR1 is SNHLY and CDR2 is FYNNEI. The CDR3 extends over 13 amino acids. With 3 bases removed from V and 3 bases from J, the gap between germline ends came to 8 bases. Here the CDR3 DNA reads TGTGCCAGCAGTGACGGGGCCTACTATGGCTACACCTTC. Its protein is CASSDGAYYGYTF.

CDR3 sequence (DNA): TGTGCCAGCAGCCAGAGGGGAACAGGGGATAGGTATAGCAATCAGCCCCAGCATTTT. It translates to CASSQRGTGDRYSNQPQHF. This chain links TRBV14 with TRBJ1-5, with TRBD1 identical over 7 bases. Trimming cost V 3 bases and J 0 bases; bases outside gene matches: 14. The CDR3 loop spans 19 amino acids. Germline V gene sequence: CDR1 SGHDN, CDR2 FVKESK.

This chain connects TRBV2 to TRBJ2-1; D not certain. The CDR3 is 11 residues long. Germline V lookup: CDR1 SNHLY, CDR2 FYNNEI. Between the trimmed V and J ends, which lost 4 bases and 10 bases, there was a span of 8 bases. The CDR3, as DNA: TGTGCCAGCAGTGGGGCACCGGAGCAGTTCTTC. Its protein product is CASSGAPEQFF.

The CDR3 coding sequence is TGTGCCAGCAGCCAAGTGGGGGCGGGCGAGCAGTACTTC. Its translation is CASSQVGAGEQYF. The V call is TRBV7-2, the J call TRBJ2-7; possibly TRBD1 for D (6 bases). The CDR3 consists of 13 residues. CDR1 SGHTA and CDR2 FQGNSA come from the germline V gene. The ends were cut back, 5 bases at V and 6 bases at J, with 14 bases in the middle.

This clone was seen just once. The chain employs TRBV7-2 and TRBJ2-7, with D perhaps TRBD1 (5 bases). The length of the CDR3 is 14 residues. CDR1 and CDR2 from the germline V gene are SGHTA and FQGNSA. The V end lost 1 base, the J end lost 0 bases, and 7 bases lay between the germline ends. CDR3 residues: CASSLGQYSYEQYF. The DNA of the CDR3 is TGTGCCAGCAGCTTAGGACAGTACTCCTACGAGCAGTACTTC.

A few counts support this clone. The chain is built from TRBV12-3 or TRBV12-4 and TRBJ1-1; no definite D call. The V end lost 5 bases, the J end lost 2 bases, and 3 bases lay between the germline ends. CDR3 size: 11 residues. The chain's CDR3 is CASSKNTEAFF. CDR3 in DNA: TGTGCCAGCAGTAAAAACACTGAAGCTTTCTTT.

CDR3 DNA: TGCGCCAGCAGCTTGGGTGGAGGGAGTACCGGGGAGCTGTTTTTT. Encoded protein: CASSLGGGSTGELFF. The chain combines TRBV5-1 with TRBJ2-2; possibly TRBD2 for D (6 bases). The germline V and J ends were trimmed by 0 bases and 5 bases, with 11 bases remaining between them. Germline CDR1 SGHRS, CDR2 YFSETQ. The CDR3 consists of 15 residues.

The chain carries TRBV19 and TRBJ1-6, with D unclear. The germline gives CDR1 LNHDA, CDR2 SQIVND (reference sequence). The CDR3 runs 15 residues. V was clipped by 10 bases and J by 0 bases, with 13 bases between them. Here the CDR3 reads CATRTVSSYNSPLHF. The DNA of the CDR3 is TGTGCCACTAGGACCGTTAGCTCCTATAATTCACCCCTCCACTTT. The full variable domain, its missing parts supplied by reference TRBV19 and TRBJ1-6, is DGGITQSPKYLFRKEGQNVTLSCEQNLNHDAMYWYRQDPGQGLRLIYYSQIVNDFQKGDIAEGYSVSREKKESFPLTVTSAQKNPTAFYLCATRTVSSYNSPLHFGNGTRLTVT.

This sequence joins TRBV24-1 and TRBJ2-1, with 7 bases matching TRBD1. Unmatched junction bases numbered 9, after V lost 3 bases and J lost 5 bases. Germline lookup yields CDR1 KGHDR and CDR2 SFDVKD. The CDR3 is 16 amino acids. CDR3 coding DNA: TGTGCCACCAGTGATGTCACCGGGACAGTTAACAATGAGCAGTTCTTC. Its translation is CATSDVTGTVNNEQFF.

The CDR3 nucleotides read TGTGCCAGCGGGCAGACCCAGCCCCAGCATTTT. Residues: CASGQTQPQHF. The chain is built from TRBV7-3 and TRBJ1-5; D is uncertain. Looked up from germline, CDR1 is SGHTA and CDR2 is FQGTGA. V shed 8 bases and J shed 7 bases, with 9 bases lying between them. The CDR3 covers 11 residues.

The chain uses TRBV5-1 and TRBJ2-7; TRBD1 or TRBD2 may be the D gene (6 bases each). The CDR3 sequence is 14 residues long. V was shortened by 7 bases and J by 5 bases, with 19 bases between the two germline ends. Germline V lookup: CDR1 SGHRS, CDR2 YFSETQ. DNA of the CDR3: TGCGCCAGCTCCCCCCAGGGGACTTCCAACGAGCAGTACTTC. Residues: CASSPQGTSNEQYF.

V gene TRBV9 combines with J gene TRBJ2-7, with D possibly called TRBD1 or TRBD2 (5 bases each). Looked up from germline, CDR1 is SGDLS and CDR2 is YYNGEE. V lost 0 bases and J lost 2, with 12 bases in between. The CDR3 is 15 amino acids. CDR3 amino acids: CASSVGGTVPYEQYF. CDR3 DNA: TGTGCCAGCAGCGTAGGGGGGACCGTCCCCTACGAGCAGTACTTC.

The chain has TRBV3-1 (or the pseudogene TRBV3-2) and TRBJ2-5; TRBD2 matches 9 bases. The CDR3 is 20 amino acids. Germline lookup yields CDR1 LGHDT and CDR2 YNNKEL (reference sequence). Losses at the gene ends were 0 bases for V and 4 bases for J; bases not matched to a gene: 18. The CDR3 loop is CASSQEGPVGLAGIRETQYF. CDR3 nucleotides: TGTGCCAGCAGCCAAGAAGGGCCAGTCGGTCTAGCGGGGATTCGAGAGACCCAGTACTTC.